These T cell receptor beta chains were read from a single sample in a study of shared clonotypes between healthy human individuals. Profiled with immunoSEQ multiplex PCR; TCRdb holds only in-frame clones, not every one. The sample holds over a million clones; 75% to 80% are singletons and the top ten take 0.5% to 0.6%. The sample comprised memory CD4+ T cells from PBMCs. The receptors derive from a young man in good health. Some clones in this sample may be carry-over from other donors' samples. Both conserved end residues are part of each CDR3. Fields, in order: clone size, J gene, CDR3 length, D gene, V gene, CDR3 protein, CDR3 DNA. A D gene is named only where the DNA matches it firmly. Clone size is not always given. Where it is, it says once, few, many or a class for expanded clones.

>-|TRBJ1-2|13|-|TRBV6-5
CASRPGGPYGYTF
TGTGCCAGCAGGCCCGGGGGGCCCTATGGCTACACCTTC
>-|TRBJ2-4|14|-|TRBV27
CASSSGRRGDIQYF
TGTGCCAGCAGTTCGGGCCGACGGGGAGACATTCAGTACTTC
>-|TRBJ1-5|14|-|TRBV18
CASSRQGKDQPQHF
TGTGCCAGCTCGCGCCAGGGGAAAGATCAGCCCCAGCATTTT
>-|TRBJ2-2|14|-|TRBV9
CASSVVENTGELFF
TGTGCCAGCAGCGTAGTTGAGAACACCGGGGAGCTGTTTTTT
>-|TRBJ1-1|14|-|TRBV7-2
CASSFWQGNTEAFF
TGTGCCAGCAGCTTTTGGCAGGGCAACACTGAAGCTTTCTTT
>-|TRBJ2-7|15|-|TRBV7-6
CASSLEPAEGYEQYF
TGTGCCAGCAGCTTAGAGCCAGCGGAGGGGTACGAGCAGTACTTC
>-|TRBJ1-4|13|-|TRBV5-1
CASSLRASEKLFF
TGCGCCAGCAGCTTACGGGCGAGTGAAAAACTGTTTTTT
>many|TRBJ1-1|12|-|TRBV11-2
CASTTPWDEAFF
TGTGCCAGCACCACCCCTTGGGATGAAGCTTTCTTT
>-|TRBJ2-1|17|TRBD2|TRBV4-2
CASSQVPAGGFVYEQFF
TGTGCCAGCAGCCAAGTCCCAGCGGGAGGGTTTGTATATGAGCAGTTCTTC
>-|TRBJ2-5|14|-|TRBV5-1
CASSPPGGKETQYF
TGCGCCAGCAGCCCGCCCGGGGGAAAAGAGACCCAGTACTTC
>-|TRBJ2-2|16|TRBD1|TRBV5-1
CASSQSGTVNTGELFF
TGCGCCAGCAGCCAGAGTGGGACAGTGAACACCGGGGAGCTGTTTTTT
>-|TRBJ1-1|14|-|TRBV9
CASSPAPYNTEAFF
TGTGCCAGCAGCCCCGCCCCGTACAACACTGAAGCTTTCTTT
>-|TRBJ2-2|16|-|TRBV4-2
CASSQVPRGTYGELFF
TGTGCCAGCAGCCAAGTCCCACGCGGGACTTACGGGGAGCTGTTTTTT
>-|TRBJ2-7|12|-|TRBV6-6
CASSQQGNEQYF
TGTGCCAGCAGTCAACAGGGAAACGAGCAGTACTTC
>once|TRBJ1-1|14|-|TRBV5-5
CASSLVPGRTEAFF
TGTGCCAGCAGCTTGGTGCCCGGTAGGACTGAAGCTTTCTTT
>-|TRBJ1-2|13|-|TRBV15
CATSRGVYYGYTF
TGTGCCACCAGCAGAGGGGTTTACTATGGCTACACCTTC
>-|TRBJ2-1|17|TRBD2|TRBV2
CASSDSASGRTYNEQFF
TGTGCCAGCAGTGATTCGGCTAGCGGGAGGACTTACAATGAGCAGTTCTTC
>-|TRBJ2-7|12|-|TRBV5-8
CASQLWGSEQYF
TGTGCCAGCCAATTGTGGGGTTCCGAGCAGTACTTC
>-|TRBJ2-1|13|TRBD1|TRBV7-3
CASSWTGFNEQFF
TGTGCCAGCAGCTGGACAGGTTTCAATGAGCAGTTCTTC
>-|TRBJ2-7|16|TRBD1|TRBV6-5
CASSYRLQGGTGEQYF
TGTGCCAGCAGTTACAGGTTACAGGGGGGTACGGGCGAGCAGTACTTC
>few|TRBJ1-2|12|-|TRBV7-2
CASSLFTYGYTF
TGTGCCAGCAGCTTATTCACCTATGGCTACACCTTC
>-|TRBJ2-3|17|TRBD2|TRBV9
CASSVAPPAGGVDTQYF
TGTGCCAGCAGCGTAGCCCCACCGGCGGGAGGGGTAGATACGCAGTATTTT
>-|TRBJ2-1|15|TRBD2|TRBV11-2
CASSLVTSGGGEQFF
TGTGCCAGCAGCTTAGTAACTAGCGGGGGGGGTGAGCAGTTCTTC
>few|TRBJ2-7|14|TRBD1|TRBV7-3
CASSADRGAYEQYF
TGTGCCAGCAGCGCCGACAGGGGGGCCTACGAGCAGTACTTC
>-|TRBJ1-2|15|TRBD1|TRBV5-8
CASSLRTGGLYGYTF
TGTGCCAGCAGCTTGCGGACAGGGGGTCTGTATGGCTACACCTTC
>-|TRBJ2-7|14|-|TRBV18
CASSPPKGVHEQYF
TGTGCCAGCTCACCACCCAAGGGAGTCCACGAGCAGTACTTC
>-|TRBJ1-4|14|-|TRBV5-1
CASSLFATNEKLFF
TGCGCCAGCAGCCTGTTTGCAACTAATGAAAAACTGTTTTTT
>-|TRBJ2-7|15|TRBD2|TRBV5-8
CASSPGLAGGGEQYF
TGTGCCAGCAGCCCCGGACTAGCGGGAGGGGGAGAGCAGTACTTC
>many|TRBJ2-7|13|-|TRBV5-1
CASSLDEDNEQYF
TGCGCCAGCAGCTTGGACGAGGATAACGAGCAGTACTTC
>many|TRBJ1-1|11|TRBD1|TRBV30
CAWTGGATAFF
TGTGCCTGGACAGGGGGGGCTACAGCTTTCTTT
>few|TRBJ1-1|13|TRBD1|TRBV2
CASSDRGLAEAFF
TGTGCCAGCAGTGACAGGGGGCTGGCTGAAGCTTTCTTT
>few|TRBJ1-2|14|-|TRBV2
CASSETTGRYGYTF
TGTGCCAGCAGTGAAACGACAGGTAGATATGGCTACACCTTC
>-|TRBJ2-4|16|-|TRBV30
CAWSVQSGGTKNIQYF
TGTGCCTGGAGTGTACAGTCAGGCGGAACCAAAAACATTCAGTACTTC
>-|TRBJ1-2|16|-|TRBV10-3
CAISESGGGRNYGYTF
TGTGCCATCAGTGAGTCGGGCGGGGGGCGCAACTATGGCTACACCTTC
>-|TRBJ2-7|15|-|TRBV5-1
CASSGTDTGSYEQYF
TGCGCCAGCAGCGGGACGGACACGGGTTCCTACGAGCAGTACTTC
>-|TRBJ2-3|14|TRBD1|TRBV2
CASSPGQRTDTQYF
TGTGCCAGCAGTCCGGGACAGCGCACAGATACGCAGTATTTT
>-|TRBJ2-7|15|-|TRBV2
CAISTTGTVGHEQYF
TGTGCCATTTCTACCACAGGGACGGTGGGGCACGAGCAGTACTTC
>-|TRBJ1-4|15|-|TRBV5-1
CASSLGAGGGEKLFF
TGCGCCAGCAGCTTGGGGGCAGGCGGAGGTGAAAAACTGTTTTTT
>-|TRBJ1-1|13|-|TRBV28
CASSRPQTTEAFF
TGTGCCAGCAGCCGCCCTCAGACCACTGAAGCTTTCTTT
>-|TRBJ2-7|16|-|TRBV5-1
CASSLGGLARDYEQYF
TGCGCCAGCAGCTTGGGGGGGCTCGCAAGGGACTACGAGCAGTACTTC
>-|TRBJ1-2|15|TRBD1|TRBV5-1
CASSGDRGLGYGYTF
TGCGCCAGCAGCGGGGACAGGGGGCTCGGCTATGGCTACACCTTC
>-|TRBJ2-2|14|TRBD1|TRBV28
CASSTGQNTGELFF
TGTGCCAGCAGTACGGGACAGAATACCGGGGAGCTGTTTTTT
>-|TRBJ2-5|12|-|TRBV28
CASSLLTETQYF
TGTGCCAGCAGTTTATTAACAGAGACCCAGTACTTC
>-|TRBJ2-1|13|-|TRBV9
CASSVATANEQFF
TGTGCCAGCAGCGTAGCTACGGCTAATGAGCAGTTCTTC
>-|TRBJ1-2|14|-|TRBV12-5
CASGLAGTVYGYTF
TGTGCTAGTGGTTTGGCCGGGACGGTCTATGGCTACACCTTC
>many|TRBJ2-1|14|-|TRBV6-6
CASSDRQAYNEQFF
TGTGCCAGCAGTGACAGACAGGCCTACAATGAGCAGTTCTTC
>-|TRBJ2-1|14|TRBD2|TRBV19
CASSLTGGYNEQFF
TGTGCCAGTAGTCTAACGGGAGGGTACAATGAGCAGTTCTTC
>-|TRBJ2-7|15|-|TRBV27
CASSFRPGGIYEQYF
TGTGCCAGCAGTTTCCGTCCAGGGGGGATCTACGAGCAGTACTTC
>-|TRBJ2-7|16|TRBD2|TRBV11-2
CASSFGHRSGNTEQYF
TGTGCCAGCAGCTTCGGACACCGCAGCGGGAATACCGAGCAGTACTTC
>-|TRBJ1-4|13|-|TRBV7-3
CASSSTPGEKLFF
TGTGCCAGCAGCTCAACCCCAGGTGAAAAACTGTTTTTT
>-|TRBJ2-5|15|-|TRBV5-1
CASSSGTLGSETQYF
TGCGCCAGCAGCTCCGGGACTTTAGGATCGGAGACCCAGTACTTC
>-|TRBJ2-7|15|TRBD1|TRBV30
CAWHSGQGSSYEQYF
TGTGCCTGGCACTCGGGACAGGGGAGCTCCTACGAGCAGTACTTC
>-|TRBJ1-4|15|-|TRBV28
CASSSPWGDNEKLFF
TGTGCCAGCAGTTCCCCCTGGGGGGATAATGAAAAACTGTTTTTT
>-|TRBJ2-7|14|TRBD2|TRBV10-3
CAISRGGDAYEQYF
TGTGCCATCAGTCGGGGGGGAGACGCATACGAGCAGTACTTC
>-|TRBJ2-1|17|TRBD1|TRBV5-1
CASSSGTGPRSYNEQFF
TGCGCCAGCAGCTCCGGGACAGGGCCCCGGTCCTACAATGAGCAGTTCTTC
>-|TRBJ2-1|16|TRBD2|TRBV7-3
CASSLNFLAGGNEQFF
TGTGCCAGCAGCTTAAATTTCCTAGCGGGAGGTAATGAGCAGTTCTTC